This T cell receptor (beta chain) was found in a study of T cells in women clearing cervical HPV infection. Overall study context: Cases: HPV16-related CIN3 or worse on histology, 2 invasive cancers. Study observations and caveats: A classifier using richness and V gene abundances reached an AUC of approximately 0.8.

Clones were sequenced by immunoSEQ multiplex PCR, and TCRdb holds only the in-frame ones, with some missing. The sample's table shows under 35,000 clones. Dot-blot hybridization genotyped cervical HPV amplified with MY09/MY11 PCR. To note about this clone: Its cognate antigen is unknown.

The specimen was blood buffy coat. The TCR sequence derives from a woman aged 18 to 75 with a cervical HPV16 infection that either progressed to CIN3+ or cleared (not recorded which).

CDR3 DNA, as far as it was read: TGTGCCAGCAGCGTATCGGTGAGCGGAATTAACACC. Its protein product is CASSVSVSGINT. The entire CDR3 is CASSVSVSGINTIYF. The chain joins TRBV9 to TRBJ1-3; D unclear. Read coverage stops 3 residues before the CDR3 terminus; the germline J gene supplies the remainder. This CDR3 is built from 15 residues. V was pared by 1 base and J by 7 bases, with 15 bases between. The V gene's germline CDR1 is SGDLS and CDR2 YYNGEE. The complete variable domain, with remaining parts taken from reference TRBV9 and TRBJ1-3, reads DSGVTQTPKHLITATGQRVTLRCSPRSGDLSVYWYQQSLDQGLQFLIQYYNGEERAKGNILERFSAQQFPDLHSELNLSSLELGDSALYFCASSVSVSGINTIYFGEGSWLTVV.